This T cell receptor (beta chain) was documented in a study of cytomegalovirus exposure and HLA in healthy donors. Findings and caveats of the study: Analysis performed later showed TCR beta chains linked to HLA being more clonally expanded than equally common others. Roughly uniform sequencing depth across donors was assumed, possibly incorrectly. An analysis was carried out later, and it reportedly showed fewer N-insertions in an Asian-associated ancestry cluster than the approximately 670-donor mean.

Vbeta (60) and Jbeta (13) primers were used in the PCR. Under the authors' procedure: Approximately 9.9 million of tens of millions of unique TCR beta chains were shared, per a later count. Using immunoSEQ multiplex PCR, the repertoire was profiled, and TCRdb retains in-frame clones only, with some absent. V and J calls plus clone size are reproduced from that table; the DNA served to infer D and trimming. The top ten hold 2.5% to 3.5% of the sample, which has about 140,000 clones, around 75% seen once. The CDR3 has 15 residues. The germline V and J ends were trimmed by 0 bases and 7 bases, with 13 bases remaining between them. Germline CDR1 and CDR2: WNHNN and SYGVQD (reference sequence). Regarding this clone: Its antigen remains unidentified.

This receptor was obtained from a woman younger than 45 in good health and CMV-seronegative. This chain uses TRBV10-1 with TRBJ2-1; D might be TRBD2 (6 bases). Specimen: PBMCs. For the CDR3, the DNA is TGCGCCAGCAGTGAGTCGGAGGGGCGGTTGAATGAGCAGTTCTTC. This gives the protein CASSESEGRLNEQFF.